This T cell receptor (beta chain) was captured in a study of CD4 T cells in relation to SARS-CoV-2 and coronaviruses. Concerning this clone: No antigen is known for it.

Unexposed donor CD4+ T cells date from about 2011-2018, before the COVID-19 pandemic. CD4+ T cells were isolated from the cells after 10 days of culture. CDR3 size: 15 residues. TCRdb's table, derived via immunoSEQ multiplex PCR, lists solely in-frame clones and lacks some. The table lists roughly 28,000 clones, roughly 73% of them singletons. The TCR originated in a human donor in good health. The chain recombines TRBV21-1 with TRBJ1-1; TRBD1 is taken as the D call from the table, unchecked against the DNA. TRBV21-1 is recorded as a pseudogene. Specimen: CD4+ T cells from PBMCs, cultured in vitro. CDR3 in DNA: TGTGCCAGCCCGGACCAGCAGGGATTGAACACTGAAGCTTTCTTT. It encodes CASPDQQGLNTEAFF.